This T cell receptor beta chain was obtained from a study of Tregs in tolerant kidney transplant recipients. General observations from the study: Validation in larger populations is needed because few patients were studied. Tregs expanded with activated donor B cells seemed most donor-specific.

CDR1 is SGDLS and CDR2 is YYNGEE in the germline V gene. The V segment lost 3 bases and the J segment 0 bases; nucleotides outside the gene matches: 5. There are 15 residues in the CDR3. TCRdb's table, derived via immunoSEQ multiplex PCR, lists solely in-frame clones and lacks some. The data contain 110,000 or so clones, 85% to 95% of them singletons. A word on this clone: Its specificity is not known.

The sample consisted of CD4+ T cells from blood. The clonotype was recovered from a human donor in good health. The chain recombines TRBV9 with TRBJ1-2; 7 bases align to TRBD1. Written as DNA, the CDR3 is TGTGCCAGCAGCGCACAGGGGAGGGCTAACTATGGCTACACCTTC. Protein sequence: CASSAQGRANYGYTF.